The 30 T cell receptor beta chains below all came from one sample that was sequenced in a study of early T cells in non-severe SARS-CoV-2 infection. TCRdb analysed the 5' RACE reads with MiXCR anew, one entry per CDR3 protein. This sample has about 72,000 distinct CDR3 sequences, with 10% found just once. Sequences were derived from whole blood, sampled at baseline. Receptors were obtained from an adult who was a healthcare worker with PCR-confirmed SARS-CoV-2 infection or an uninfected control (not recorded which).

The V call is TRBV20-1, the J call TRBJ1-2, with D tentatively TRBD1 (5 bases). The CDR3 is made up of 12 amino acids. Germline V gene sequence: CDR1 DFQATT, CDR2 SNEGSKA (reference sequence). The CDR3 reads CIYRQGDYGYTF. CDR3 DNA sequence: TGCATCTACCGGCAGGGCGACTATGGCTACACCTTC.

There are many counts of this clonotype. The chain links TRBV27 to TRBJ2-3, with 9 bases identical to TRBD2. V trimming: 4 bases; J trimming: 1 base; junction bases outside the gene matches: 3. Germline CDR1 MNHEY, CDR2 SMNVEV (reference sequence). The CDR3 has 15 residues. CDR3 sequence: CASSSRLAGTDTQYF. DNA for the CDR3: TGTGCCAGCAGTTCCCGACTAGCGGGCACAGATACGCAGTATTTT.

This clonotype was seen more than once but under ten times. This sequence joins TRBV7-2 and TRBJ1-2, with 11 bases fitting TRBD1. CDR3 length: 14 residues. The V and J ends lost 6 bases and 5 bases, in that order; junction bases with no gene match: 5. Germline V gene sequence: CDR1 SGHTA, CDR2 FQGNSA. CDR3 sequence: CASSRGQGEYGYTF. The CDR3 DNA reads TGTGCCAGCAGTCGGGGACAGGGGGAATATGGCTACACCTTC. Full variable domain (remainder filled in from reference TRBV7-2 and TRBJ1-2): GAGVSQSPSNKVTEKGKDVELRCDPISGHTALYWYRQSLGQGLEFLIYFQGNSAPDKSGLPSDRFSAERTGGSVSTLTIQRTQQEDSAVYLCASSRGQGEYGYTFGSGTRLTVV.

The V and J genes are TRBV6-4 and TRBJ2-3; no definite D call. CDR1 MRHNA and CDR2 SNTAGT come from the germline V gene. The V end lost 6 bases, the J end lost 4 bases, and 17 bases lay between the germline ends. The CDR3 is made up of 15 amino acids. The CDR3 DNA sequence: TGTGCCAGCAGCCCTACTCCAGGCGGCGCAGATACGCAGTATTTT. This encodes CASSPTPGGADTQYF.

This clonotype appeared many times. The chain joins TRBV7-9 to TRBJ2-7, with no clear D. The CDR3 contains 13 residues. V lost 5 bases and J 0 bases, leaving 8 bases between the germline ends. Germline assignment: CDR1 SEHNR and CDR2 FQNEAQ (reference sequence). CDR3 nucleotide sequence: TGTGCCAGCAGCCGGCAACTCTCCTACGAGCAGTACTTC. This gives the protein CASSRQLSYEQYF.

This clonotype was seen at least ten times. The chain couples TRBV12-3 or TRBV12-4 to TRBJ1-1; tentatively, D is TRBD1 (5 bases). With 7 bases removed from V and 7 bases from J, the gap between germline ends came to 16 bases. The CDR3 consists of 13 residues. The CDR3 sequence: CASTYSGFGEAFF. CDR3 in DNA: TGTGCCAGCACCTATTCAGGGTTTGGTGAAGCTTTCTTT.

This chain uses TRBV7-8 with TRBJ2-3; tentative D call: TRBD1 (5 bases). Germline CDR1 and CDR2: SGHVS and FQNEAQ. Deletions cut 3 bases from V and 1 base from J, with 14 bases between. There are 16 residues in the CDR3. The CDR3 is CASSFFGRDGTDTQYF. The CDR3 DNA follows: TGTGCCAGCAGCTTCTTCGGCAGGGATGGCACAGATACGCAGTATTTT.

The sample holds many counts of this clonotype. The chain is built from TRBV6-2 or TRBV6-3 and TRBJ1-2; D is perhaps TRBD1 (6 bases). CDR1 MNHEY and CDR2 SVGEGT come from the germline V gene. The ends were cut back, 2 bases at V and 4 bases at J, with 11 bases in the middle. This CDR3 region has 14 residues. The CDR3 reads CASSYQTGGYGYTF. Written as DNA, the CDR3 is TGTGCCAGCAGTTACCAGACAGGAGGCTATGGCTACACCTTC.

The rearrangement links TRBV7-9 to TRBJ2-1, with D possibly matching TRBD1 (6 bases). The germline gives CDR1 SEHNR, CDR2 FQNEAQ (reference sequence). Trimming pared 5 bases from V and 4 bases from J, leaving 12 bases between. There are 14 residues in the CDR3. CDR3 bases: TGTGCCAGCAGCCATACAGGGTTTTACAATGAGCAGTTCTTC. Translation gives CASSHTGFYNEQFF.

This clonotype has only a few counts. The chain uses TRBV5-1 and TRBJ2-1; D gene uncertain. V lost 3 bases to trimming and J lost 0 bases, with 7 bases between them. This CDR3 region has 14 residues. The germline V gene encodes CDR1 SGHRS and CDR2 YFSETQ. The CDR3 DNA sequence: TGCGCCAGCAGCTCTCAGGACTCCTACAATGAGCAGTTCTTC. It yields the protein CASSSQDSYNEQFF.

This clonotype appeared many times. The J gene is TRBJ2-7, the V gene TRBV6-2 or TRBV6-3; D possibly corresponds to TRBD2 (6 bases). Trimming removed 5 bases from V and 2 bases from J, with 13 bases in between. Germline lookup yields CDR1 MNHEY and CDR2 SVGEGT. This CDR3 spans 14 amino acids. CDR3 coding DNA: TGTGCCAGCAGTCTTTTCGGGGGAGCCTACGAGCAGTACTTC. The encoded protein is CASSLFGGAYEQYF.

This clonotype was detected ten times or more. The chain combines TRBV29-1 with TRBJ2-5, with D possibly matching TRBD1 (6 bases). This CDR3 is 13 amino acids long. Germline-derived CDR1 and CDR2 are SQVTM and ANQGSEA. The V and J ends lost 4 bases and 5 bases respectively, with 14 bases between them. CDR3 nucleotide sequence: TGCAGCGTTGTATGGGCAGGGGTGGAGACCCAGTACTTC. Translating gives CSVVWAGVETQYF.

The chain links TRBV7-9 to TRBJ2-7; 8 positions match TRBD2. This CDR3 contains 14 residues. Trimming removed 6 bases from V and 2 bases from J; junction bases left unmatched: 6. Germline V gene sequence: CDR1 SEHNR, CDR2 FQNEAQ (reference sequence). The CDR3 DNA reads as TGTGCCAGCAGACCGGCCGGGGGGGCCTACGAGCAGTACTTC. Encoded protein: CASRPAGGAYEQYF.

V is TRBV4-3 and J is TRBJ1-6, with D perhaps matching TRBD1 (6 bases). Germline CDR1 LGHNA, CDR2 YSLEER. CDR3 size: 15 residues. The V and J ends lost 3 bases and 7 bases respectively, with 13 bases between them. In DNA, the CDR3 is TGCGCCAGCAGCCAGCTAGGGGGTCCCAATTCACCCCTCCACTTT. This gives the protein CASSQLGGPNSPLHF.

The chain couples TRBV6-6 to TRBJ1-5; possibly TRBD1 for D (6 bases). V dropped 6 bases and J dropped 7 bases, with 13 bases sitting between them. The CDR3 spans 13 residues. CDR1 and CDR2 (germline): MNHNY, SVGAGI (reference sequence). CDR3 bases: TGTGCCAGCAGAGGAAACACAGGGCAGCCCCAGCATTTT. This gives the protein CASRGNTGQPQHF.

This clonotype was observed a few times. V and J are TRBV21-1 and TRBJ2-5; the table's D call, TRBD1, has no DNA check behind it. TRBV21-1 counts as a pseudogene. The CDR3 has 11 amino acids. CDR3 in DNA: TGTGCCAGCAGCCTCCAAAAGGGGCCTGACTTC. Its translation is CASSLQKGPDF.

Many counts were recorded for this clonotype. This chain connects TRBV5-1 to TRBJ2-7; TRBD2 agrees at 15 bases. Trimming cost V 4 bases and J 6 bases; bases outside gene matches: 2. The CDR3 is made up of 14 amino acids. Germline lookup yields CDR1 SGHRS and CDR2 YFSETQ. The CDR3 DNA reads as TGCGCCAGCAGCCCGGGACTAGCGGGGGGCGAGCAGTACTTC. Protein: CASSPGLAGGEQYF.

Worth noting for this clonotype: A much larger clone differs from this one at a single base, so this may be a read error. The chain joins TRBV4-3 to TRBJ2-7; the D is unclear. This CDR3 has 14 amino acids. Looked up from germline, CDR1 is LGHNA and CDR2 is YSLEER. V gave up 0 bases and J gave up 3 bases, with 9 bases separating them. CDR3 region: CASSQDQDGYEQYF. The CDR3 nucleotides read TGCGCCAGCAGCCAAGACCAGGACGGCTACGAGCAGTACTTC.

The chain joins TRBV12-3 or TRBV12-4 to TRBJ1-3; D is perhaps TRBD1 (6 bases). Trimming took 4 bases from V and 6 from J, leaving 10 bases between them. The CDR3 totals 13 residues. The CDR3 DNA reads as TGTGCCAGCAGTTGGACAGATGAAAACACCATATATTTT. Translated: CASSWTDENTIYF.

In its sample, this clonotype was seen many times. The chain links TRBV7-6 to TRBJ1-1; a weak D match, TRBD1 (5 bases). The CDR3 runs 14 residues. V lost 5 bases and J lost 3, with 13 bases in between. CDR1 and CDR2 (germline): SGHVS, FNYEAQ. The CDR3 here is CASSSREWDTEAFF. CDR3 sequence (DNA): TGTGCCAGCAGCAGCAGGGAATGGGACACTGAAGCTTTCTTT.

This clonotype was counted only a few times. CDR3 amino acids: CSVATTGSNTEAFF. CDR3 coding DNA: TGCAGCGTTGCCACGACAGGTTCGAACACTGAAGCTTTCTTT. This chain connects TRBV29-1 to TRBJ1-1; D possibly corresponds to TRBD1 (6 bases). Trimming stripped 4 bases from V and 1 base from J, with 13 bases between. Germline values: CDR1 SQVTM, CDR2 ANQGSEA. The CDR3 spans 14 residues.

This clonotype was seen a few times. The rearrangement uses TRBV6-5 and TRBJ1-2; D call uncertain. The germline gives CDR1 MNHEY, CDR2 SVGAGI. The CDR3 contains 13 residues. Trimming pared 6 bases from V and 3 bases from J, leaving 11 bases between. In DNA, the CDR3 is TGTGCCAGCAGCTTCGGACCGGACTATGGCTACACCTTC. Translation: CASSFGPDYGYTF.

The chain combines TRBV7-9 with TRBJ2-3, with TRBD1 matching 7 bases. With 3 bases clipped from V and 4 bases from J, the junction kept 10 bases outside the gene matches. Germline V gives CDR1 SEHNR, CDR2 FQNEAQ (reference sequence). This CDR3 contains 16 residues. CDR3 loop: CASSFSPDRRADTQYF. In DNA form, the CDR3 reads TGTGCCAGCAGCTTCTCCCCGGACAGGCGAGCAGATACGCAGTATTTT.

This clonotype was observed a handful of times. The rearrangement links TRBV18 to TRBJ2-7, with 8 bases fitting TRBD2. Germline CDR1 reads KGHSH; CDR2 reads LQKENI. CDR3 length equals 13 residues. V shed 3 bases and J 7 bases; nucleotides not matched to a gene: 5. Written as DNA, the CDR3 is TGTGCCAGCTCACCGGCTCGGGGGGGTGAGCAGTACTTC. It encodes CASSPARGGEQYF.

This rearrangement joins TRBV2 to TRBJ2-5, with a weak D call TRBD1 (7 bases). The CDR3 has 14 residues. Germline V gene lookup returns CDR1 SNHLY and CDR2 FYNNEI. Trimming took off 2 bases at V and 5 bases at J, with 12 bases between the two ends. The CDR3 nucleotides are TGTGCCAGCAGTGAACAGGGGGGCTCGGAGACCCAGTACTTC. This translates into CASSEQGGSETQYF.

This clonotype was observed at least ten times. The chain couples TRBV27 to TRBJ2-7; D perhaps matches TRBD2 (7 bases). Germline loops: CDR1 MNHEY, CDR2 SMNVEV (reference sequence). The CDR3 extends over 15 amino acids. Trimming stripped 6 bases from V and 7 bases from J, with 22 bases between. The CDR3 is CASRPGGLNGGEQYF. The CDR3 DNA follows: TGTGCCAGCAGGCCCGGGGGGCTTAACGGAGGGGAGCAGTACTTC.

This clonotype was counted at least ten times. The chain combines TRBV3-1 with TRBJ2-4; a possible D gene is TRBD2 (5 bases). V was shortened by 1 base and J by 5 bases, with 12 bases between the two germline ends. Germline V gene sequence: CDR1 LGHDT, CDR2 YNNKEL (reference sequence). This CDR3 region has 15 residues. CDR3 region: CASSQALGRENIQYF. CDR3 sequence (DNA): TGTGCCAGCAGCCAAGCCCTCGGGCGGGAAAACATTCAGTACTTC.

This clonotype occurred a few times. The chain has TRBV12-3 or TRBV12-4 and TRBJ2-2; 9 positions match TRBD1. CDR3 size: 15 residues. Trimming at V came to 6 bases and at J to 8 bases, leaving 10 bases not matched to a gene. In nucleotides, the CDR3 is TGTGCCAGCAGCCCCGGACAGGGGAGGGCAGGGGAGCTGTTTTTT. It encodes CASSPGQGRAGELFF.

This rearrangement joins TRBV20-1 to TRBJ1-4, with D unclear. CDR3 length equals 14 residues. The germline V and J ends were trimmed by 6 bases and 1 base, with 12 bases remaining between them. Germline-derived CDR1 and CDR2 are DFQATT and SNEGSKA (reference sequence). The CDR3 nucleotides read TGCAGTGCGGGAGTGTGGGGAACTAATGAAAAACTGTTTTTT. Its translation is CSAGVWGTNEKLFF.

With respect to this clonotype: At one boundary the junction diverges from the germline segment, which might be a read error. The J gene is TRBJ2-5, the V gene TRBV2, with D perhaps being TRBD1 or TRBD2 (5 bases each). This CDR3 has 15 residues. Germline CDR1 SNHLY, CDR2 FYNNEI. The CDR3 spells CTSSEATGAVETQYF. The CDR3 nucleotides read TGTACCAGCAGTGAGGCAACCGGGGCCGTGGAGACCCAGTACTTC.